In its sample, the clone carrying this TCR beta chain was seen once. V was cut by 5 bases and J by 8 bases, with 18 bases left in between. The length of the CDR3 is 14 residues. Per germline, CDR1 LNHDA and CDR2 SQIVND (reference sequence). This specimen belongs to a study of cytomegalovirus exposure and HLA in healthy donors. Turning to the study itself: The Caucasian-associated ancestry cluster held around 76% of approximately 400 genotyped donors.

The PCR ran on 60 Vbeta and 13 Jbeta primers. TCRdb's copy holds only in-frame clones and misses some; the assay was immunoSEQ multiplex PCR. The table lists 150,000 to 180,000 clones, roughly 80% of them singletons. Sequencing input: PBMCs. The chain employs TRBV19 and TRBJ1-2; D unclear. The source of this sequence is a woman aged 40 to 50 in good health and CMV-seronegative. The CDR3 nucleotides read TGTGCCAGTAGTCCCCCCCGGCAGGCAAGGGGCTACACCTTC. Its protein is CASSPPRQARGYTF.